These T cell receptor beta chains were read from a single sample in a study of tumor-infiltrating lymphocytes in primary liver carcinoma. TCRdb fed the multiplex PCR reads into MiXCR, producing one record per CDR3 protein. The table lists 200,000 or so distinct CDR3 sequences, around 60% of them singletons. The sequenced material came from peripheral blood. The receptors originated from a woman aged 60 to 75 with primary liver carcinoma and hepatitis B virus infection. The CDR3 runs from the conserved cysteine through the conserved F or W. Fields, in order: clone size, V gene, D gene, J gene, CDR3 DNA, CDR3 protein. D genes are given only for firm matches. The size of a clone is reported for some rows only, either as once, few or many, or as a class for expanded clones.

>NA|TRBV11-2|NA|TRBJ2-6
TGTGCCAGCAGTCTGCATGCCTCTGGGGCCAACGTCCTGACTTTC
CASSLHASGANVLTF
>NA|TRBV11-2|NA|TRBJ2-3
TGTGCCTGCAGCTTAGGTCGATTACATGGATCAGATACGCAGTATTTT
CACSLGRLHGSDTQYF
>many|TRBV29-1|NA|TRBJ1-2
TGCAGCGTGCAGGACTCTAACTATGGCTACACCTTC
CSVQDSNYGYTF
>many|TRBV12-3/TRBV12-4|TRBD1|TRBJ1-1
TGTGCCAGCAGTACGGCCCGGACAGGGCCCGGGAACACTGAAGCTTTCTTT
CASSTARTGPGNTEAFF
>NA|TRBV11-3|NA|TRBJ2-3
TGTGCCAGCAGCTTTACTGGGGAAAAATCAGATACTCAGTATTTT
CASSFTGEKSDTQYF
>NA|TRBV2|TRBD1|TRBJ2-1
TGTGCCAGCAGGTTCGAACAGGGGACCGAGCAGTCCTTC
CASRFEQGTEQSF
>NA|TRBV10-3|NA|TRBJ2-2
TGTACCATCAGAAATCGACCCGGGGAGCTCCTTTTT
CTIRNRPGELLF
>medium-sized|TRBV29-1|NA|TRBJ1-2
TGCAGCGTTGAAGATCTCGATGGCTACACCTTC
CSVEDLDGYTF
>NA|TRBV11-2|NA|TRBJ2-1
TGTGCCAGCTCGATGGGTAGGGCAGCTAAGCAGTTCTTC
CASSMGRAAKQFF
>once|TRBV29-1|TRBD2|TRBJ2-1
TGCAGCGCCCGGGAGGGACTAGCGGGAGACGATGAGCAATTCTTC
CSAREGLAGDDEQFF
>NA|TRBV11-2|TRBD1|TRBJ1-5
TGTGCTAGCAGTTGGGACAGGGACAATCAGCCCCAACATTTT
CASSWDRDNQPQHF
>few|TRBV11-3|TRBD2|TRBJ2-1
TGTGTCAGCAGCTTAGAGACTAGCGGGCTCAATGAGCAGTTCTTC
CVSSLETSGLNEQFF
>NA|TRBV11-2|TRBD2|TRBJ2-5
TGTGTCAGCAGCTACTCCCACGGTAGCGGGAGAGAGACCCAGTACTTC
CVSSYSHGSGRETQYF
>NA|TRBV5-1|TRBD1|TRBJ1-5
TGCGCCAGCAGCCCTATGACAGGGTTCCCGCCCCAGCATTTT
CASSPMTGFPPQHF
>NA|TRBV13|NA|TRBJ2-5
TGTGCCGGCAGCTTAACTGGACGGGGCCGGGAGACCCAGTACTTC
CAGSLTGRGRETQYF
>few|TRBV7-9|TRBD1|TRBJ2-5
TGTGCCAGCAGCCTGGACAGGGCAAAGACCCAGTACTTC
CASSLDRAKTQYF
>NA|TRBV29-1|NA|TRBJ2-7
TGCAGCTCGGACAGCATCCTCTCCTACGATGAGCAGTACTTC
CSSDSILSYDEQYF
>many|TRBV14|NA|TRBJ2-5
TGTGCCAGCAGCCAAGATGGCTTTTGGGAGACCCAGTACTTC
CASSQDGFWETQYF
>NA|TRBV7-9|TRBD1|TRBJ1-1
TGTGCCAGCAGCATACGGACAGGGTCCGAAGCTTTCTTT
CASSIRTGSEAFF
>NA|TRBV6-1|NA|TRBJ2-5
TGTGCCAGCAGTGGAGTTCTGACTGGGGCACAAGAGACCCAGTACTTC
CASSGVLTGAQETQYF
>NA|TRBV2|NA|TRBJ2-2
TGTGCCAGCTTGGGGAGCCCGGACACCGGGGAGCTGTTTTTT
CASLGSPDTGELFF
>NA|TRBV11-2|NA|TRBJ2-3
TGTACCAGCAGCTTAGGCGGAAAGGGCACAGATACGCAGTATTTT
CTSSLGGKGTDTQYF
>NA|TRBV6-1|TRBD1|TRBJ1-5
TGTGCCATCAGAACGGACAGGTACAGCAATCAGCCCCAGCATTTT
CAIRTDRYSNQPQHF
>NA|TRBV20-1|NA|TRBJ1-5
TGCAGTGCTAGAGAAGCTAAAGGTAGCAATCAGCCCCAGCATTTT
CSAREAKGSNQPQHF
>once|TRBV7-9|TRBD2|TRBJ2-5
TGTGCCAGCAGCTTAGCCCTAGCGGGAGAAGATACCCAGTACTTC
CASSLALAGEDTQYF
>NA|TRBV5-5|NA|TRBJ2-7
TGTGCCAGCAGCTTGGGAGGTGGGACGAGAACCTACGAGCGGTACTTC
CASSLGGGTRTYERYF
>NA|TRBV5-1|NA|TRBJ2-6
TGCGCCAGCAGCTCGACTATTGTTCCTGAGGCCAACGTCCTGACTTTC
CASSSTIVPEANVLTF
>NA|TRBV11-2|NA|TRBJ2-3
TGTGCCAGCAGCTCGTTCCCGGGGGGCACAGATACGCAGTATTTT
CASSSFPGGTDTQYF
>once|TRBV29-1|NA|TRBJ1-2
TGCAGCGTTGACCCGGGGGCAGGGGTTAGCTACACCTTC
CSVDPGAGVSYTF
>NA|TRBV29-1|NA|TRBJ1-1
TGCAGCGCTGAAGAGAGGATAGGGGCCACTGAAGCTTTCTTT
CSAEERIGATEAFF
>NA|TRBV5-8|NA|TRBJ2-1
TGTGACAGCAGCATTAGGGGGTCGAGCTCCTACAATGAGCAGTTCTTC
CDSSIRGSSSYNEQFF
>NA|TRBV11-3|NA|TRBJ2-2
TGTGCCAGTAGCCCTAGGGGGGACAGCGGGAAGCTGTTTTTT
CASSPRGDSGKLFF
>NA|TRBV11-2|NA|TRBJ2-1
TGTGCCAGCAGCTTAGATCACTACGGAAGGGCCGTGTTGGATGAGCAGTTCTTC
CASSLDHYGRAVLDEQFF
>NA|TRBV28|NA|TRBJ2-6
TGTGCCAGCAGTCCGGGACACCAGGGAAGGAACTCTGGGGCCAACGTCCTGACTTTC
CASSPGHQGRNSGANVLTF
>many|TRBV5-4|NA|TRBJ2-5
TGTGCCAGCAGCTTGGAACAGCCTACCTTTCAAGAGACCCAGTACTTC
CASSLEQPTFQETQYF
>NA|TRBV28|NA|TRBJ1-5
TGTGCCAGCAGTTTCTTTGATCAGCCCCAGCATTTT
CASSFFDQPQHF
>many|TRBV5-5|TRBD2|TRBJ2-2
TGTGCCAGCAGCTCCGGGACTAGCGGGACGCACACCGGGGAGCTGTTTTTT
CASSSGTSGTHTGELFF
>NA|TRBV11-1|TRBD2|TRBJ2-1
TGTGCCAGCAACTTAGCCCCCGGGACTAGTTCCTACCATGAGCAGTTCTTT
CASNLAPGTSSYHEQFF
>once|TRBV29-1|TRBD2|TRBJ2-1
TGCAGCGTTCGCCCTCTAGCGGATGATACGAAGAATGAGCAGTTCTTC
CSVRPLADDTKNEQFF
>NA|TRBV11-2|NA|TRBJ1-6
TGTGCCAGCATCTTAGAGGGAGGATATAATTCACCCCTCCAGTTT
CASILEGGYNSPLQF
>NA|TRBV5-1|TRBD1|TRBJ2-7
TGCGCCAGCCAGAAGACAGGGGGCTCCTACGAGCAGTACTTC
CASQKTGGSYEQYF
>NA|TRBV7-8|NA|TRBJ2-5
TGTGCCAGCAGCCTGCGGGACAAGGCAGCTCGTAACCAAGAGACCCAGTACTTC
CASSLRDKAARNQETQYF
>many|TRBV13|NA|TRBJ1-2
TGTGCCAGCAGCGGACGCCTAGGTTACGGCTACACCTTC
CASSGRLGYGYTF